This T cell receptor (beta chain) was profiled in a study of blood T cell repertoires in COVID-19. In the study overall: Sources were T cells, B-cell-depleted T cells, or PBMCs; the material itself was cDNA or gDNA.

Germline lookup yields CDR1 SQVTM and CDR2 ANQGSEA. The CDR3 runs to 13 residues. With V trimmed by 6 bases and J by 2 bases, 1 base remained unmatched. The authors' processing: Amplification of reference gene primers provided the estimated nucleated cell counts. The repertoire was sequenced with immunoSEQ multiplex PCR; TCRdb's copy has only in-frame clones and lacks some. V, J and clone size were drawn from that table, and D and trimming were deduced from the DNA. The table has roughly 340,000 clones, approximately 88% seen once; the top ten hold 3%. Points on this clone: A single base separates this from a much larger clone, so it may be a read error. This sample includes further DNA sequences coding for the same CDR3.

Source material: peripheral blood. The chain combines TRBV29-1 with TRBJ2-2; 9 bases are shared with TRBD1. This TCR was sampled from a woman aged 30 to 39 with COVID-19, enrolled during active disease. DNA for the CDR3: TGCAGCGTAACAGGGGGCAACACCGGGGAGCTGTTTTTT. The encoded protein is CSVTGGNTGELFF.